This entry lists 12 T cell receptor beta chains sequenced from one sample in a study of blood T cell repertoires in COVID-19. Data came from immunoSEQ multiplex PCR; TCRdb stores just in-frame clones and leaves some out. The repertoire consists of 70,000 to 90,000 clones, with more than 75% occurring once and the leading ten covering 0.95% to 1.5%. Material for sequencing was peripheral blood. Receptors were obtained from a woman aged 80 or older with acute or convalescent COVID-19.

J is TRBJ2-5 and V is TRBV9, with a possible D match to TRBD1 (7 bases). The CDR3 consists of 13 residues. V dropped 6 bases and J dropped 5 bases, with 14 bases sitting between them. Germline assignment: CDR1 SGDLS and CDR2 YYNGEE. In nucleotides, the CDR3 is TGTGCCAGCAACGGACAGGCGGGGGAGACCCAGTACTTC. Translation gives CASNGQAGETQYF.

The chain couples TRBV4-1 to TRBJ1-4; TRBD1 matches 9 bases. CDR1 is MGHRA and CDR2 is YSYEKL in the germline V gene. Germline trimming cut 4 bases from V and 8 bases from J; bases unmatched to any gene: 11. The CDR3 sequence is 16 residues long. CDR3 amino acids: CASSLVPQGAKEKLFF. The CDR3 bases are TGCGCCAGCAGCCTGGTACCACAGGGGGCGAAAGAAAAACTGTTTTTT.

This clone was observed a single time. The V gene is TRBV15, the J gene TRBJ1-4, with 9 bases lining up with TRBD1. CDR1 is LNHNV, CDR2 YYDKDF, per germline (reference sequence). Losses at the gene ends were 3 bases for V and 7 bases for J; bases not matched to a gene: 6. This CDR3 is built from 15 residues. The DNA of the CDR3 is TGTGCCACCAGCAGGGGAGGGACAGGGAGTGAAAAACTGTTTTTT. This codes for CATSRGGTGSEKLFF.

This clone appeared a single time. In DNA, the CDR3 is TGTGCCAGCAGTACTGGGGGGACCTATGAAGGCTACACCTTC. Translated: CASSTGGTYEGYTF. V is TRBV27 and J is TRBJ1-2, with D maybe TRBD1 (5 bases). Germline CDR1 MNHEY, CDR2 SMNVEV (reference sequence). Trimming removed 5 bases at V and 8 bases at J, with 18 bases between. The length of the CDR3 is 14 residues.

The gene calls are TRBV19 and TRBJ2-3; possibly TRBD2 for D (7 bases). Germline values: CDR1 LNHDA, CDR2 SQIVND (reference sequence). The CDR3 consists of 17 residues. V was pared by 6 bases and J by 2 bases, with 21 bases between. This CDR3 reads CASSLLAGANPTDTQYF. The CDR3 DNA follows: TGTGCCAGTAGCCTCCTGGCGGGGGCAAACCCCACAGATACGCAGTATTTT. Combining the CDR3 with reference TRBV19 and TRBJ2-3 gives the whole variable domain DGGITQSPKYLFRKEGQNVTLSCEQNLNHDAMYWYRQDPGQGLRLIYYSQIVNDFQKGDIAEGYSVSREKKESFPLTVTSAQKNPTAFYLCASSLLAGANPTDTQYFGPGTRLTVL.

A single count supports this clone. This sequence joins TRBV28 and TRBJ1-5; possibly TRBD1 for D (5 bases). The CDR3 contains 14 residues. Germline CDR1 and CDR2: MDHEN and SYDVKM. V was pared by 2 bases and J by 9 bases, with 14 bases between. The CDR3 bases are TGTGCCAGCAGTTTACAGGGCGGGAAGGCGCCCCAGCATTTT. The encoded protein is CASSLQGGKAPQHF.

The chain links TRBV28 to TRBJ1-1; 9 bases fit TRBD1. In germline, CDR1 is MDHEN, CDR2 SYDVKM. The CDR3 runs to 13 residues. The J segment lost 11 bases and the V segment lost 6 bases, leaving 10 bases of the junction unmatched. The CDR3 protein is CASSYRGRDGAFF. CDR3 sequence (DNA): TGTGCCAGCAGCTACAGGGGGCGGGACGGGGCTTTCTTT.

In DNA, the CDR3 is TGTGCCAGCGGCCGGGACATGAGCTCCTACGAGCAGTACTTC. As protein: CASGRDMSSYEQYF. The chain has TRBV6-5 and TRBJ2-7; possible D gene TRBD1, 6 bases. Trimming left V 8 bases short and J 0 bases short, with 14 bases between. The germline V gene encodes CDR1 MNHEY and CDR2 SVGAGI. The CDR3 consists of 14 residues.

The chain links TRBV7-8 to TRBJ2-7; no clear D. V lost 1 base, J lost 2 bases, and 3 bases lay in between. The CDR3 contains 12 residues. In germline, CDR1 is SGHVS, CDR2 FQNEAQ. The CDR3 DNA reads as TGTGCCAGCAGCTTAGACACCTACGAGCAGTACTTC. Protein product: CASSLDTYEQYF.

The chain recombines TRBV10-3 with TRBJ2-7, with 10 bases aligning to TRBD1. The junction had 2 bases not matched to a gene; V was cut back by 6 bases and J by 3 bases. CDR3 size: 13 residues. Germline values: CDR1 ENHRY, CDR2 SYGVKD. CDR3 region: CAIRGTGDYEQYF. In DNA, the CDR3 is TGTGCCATCAGAGGGACAGGGGACTACGAGCAGTACTTC.

The chain has TRBV7-2 and TRBJ2-5; TRBD1 matches at 7 bases. This CDR3 is 14 amino acids long. V was clipped by 7 bases and J by 4 bases; unmatched bases: 9. The germline gives CDR1 SGHTA, CDR2 FQGNSA. DNA for the CDR3: TGTGCCAGCAACTCACAGGGGCAGGGAGAGACCCAGTACTTC. Encoded protein: CASNSQGQGETQYF.

This sequence joins TRBV4-2 and TRBJ2-3, with 10 bases aligning to TRBD1. Germline values: CDR1 LGHNA, CDR2 YNFKEQ. The CDR3 totals 17 residues. The ends lost 2 bases at V and 2 bases at J; junction bases unmatched: 7. CDR3 amino acids: CASSQTRTGGLTDTQYF. The CDR3 nucleotides are TGTGCCAGCAGCCAAACCAGGACAGGGGGACTCACAGATACGCAGTATTTT.